The T cell receptor beta chain under discussion was sequenced for a study of Ad26.COV2.S vaccination and SARS-CoV-2 variants. Treatment given: roughly 18 received Ad26.COV2.S at low or high dose, single or two shots; several received placebo; per-sample allocation not given. Material that was analyzed had been drawn on day 63 after the first vaccine or placebo injection. Trimming removed 3 bases at V and 0 bases at J, with 9 bases between. The CDR3 runs 15 residues. Germline V gene data show CDR1 as MDHEN and CDR2 as SYDVKM. Some clones are missing from TCRdb's copy, which holds only in-frame ones; the method was immunoSEQ multiplex PCR. The sample lists about 430,000 clones, around 90% seen once, with 10% to 15% in the top ten.

This sequence originates from a person between 18 and 65 years old who received the Ad26.COV2.S COVID-19 vaccine or a placebo. The V call is TRBV28, the J call TRBJ2-1; no clear D. The source was peripheral blood, collected in a trial of Ad26.COV2.S vaccine versus placebo. CDR3: CASSFLARSYNEQFF. CDR3 sequence (DNA): TGTGCCAGCAGTTTTCTGGCGCGCTCCTACAATGAGCAGTTCTTC.